This T cell receptor (beta chain) was found in a study of blood T cell repertoires in COVID-19. As for the study in general: Acute-phase and convalescent COVID-19 samples originated in the United States, Italy and Spain. T cells, B-cell-depleted T cells, or PBMCs provided the cDNA or gDNA that served as material.

Authors' analysis steps: Scientists estimated how many nucleated cells there were by amplifying reference gene primers. The method was immunoSEQ multiplex PCR; TCRdb's version includes in-frame clones alone and lacks a portion of them. Clone size and V and J calls were adopted from that table, with D and trimming inferred from the DNA. The sample shows about 170,000 clones, approximately 90% of them seen only once. In germline, CDR1 is SGHTA, CDR2 FQGNSA. The CDR3 extends over 16 amino acids. Germline trimming cut 3 bases from V and 5 bases from J; bases unmatched to any gene: 8. Source material: peripheral blood. The clonotype comes from a woman aged 80 or older in a cohort sampled during active or convalescent COVID-19. V is TRBV7-2 and J is TRBJ2-5; 11 nucleotides match TRBD2. In DNA, the CDR3 is TGTGCCAGCAGCTTGACTAGCGGGGCCACGGGGGAGACCCAGTACTTC. It specifies CASSLTSGATGETQYF.